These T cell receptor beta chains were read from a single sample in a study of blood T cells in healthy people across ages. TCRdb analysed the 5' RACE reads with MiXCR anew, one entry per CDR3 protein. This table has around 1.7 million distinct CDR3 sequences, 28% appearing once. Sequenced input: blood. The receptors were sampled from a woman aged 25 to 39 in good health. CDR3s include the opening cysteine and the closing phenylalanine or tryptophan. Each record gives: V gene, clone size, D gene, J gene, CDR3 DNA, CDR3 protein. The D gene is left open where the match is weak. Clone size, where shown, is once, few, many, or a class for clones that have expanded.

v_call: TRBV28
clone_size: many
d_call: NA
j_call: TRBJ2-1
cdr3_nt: TGTGCCAGCAGCCCCGCCGGGCCCCAGGGCAATGAGCAGTTCTTC
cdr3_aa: CASSPAGPQGNEQFF

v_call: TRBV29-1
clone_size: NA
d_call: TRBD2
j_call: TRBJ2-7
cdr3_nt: TGCAGCGTTGGACTAGCGGGAGTCGGGGAGCAGTACTTC
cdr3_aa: CSVGLAGVGEQYF

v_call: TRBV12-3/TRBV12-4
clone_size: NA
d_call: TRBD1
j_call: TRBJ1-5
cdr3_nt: TGTGCCAGCAGTCCTGACAGGGTGGGACAGCCCCGGCATTTT
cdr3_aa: CASSPDRVGQPRHF

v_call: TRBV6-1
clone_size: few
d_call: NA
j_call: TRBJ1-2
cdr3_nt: TGTGCCAGCAGGGCTTCCGCTAGTGGCTACACCTTC
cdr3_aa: CASRASASGYTF

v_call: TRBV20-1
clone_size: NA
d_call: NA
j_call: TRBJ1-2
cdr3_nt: TGCATTGCCCCCCCACCCCCTAGGGGCGGCTACACCTTC
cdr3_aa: CIAPPPPRGGYTF

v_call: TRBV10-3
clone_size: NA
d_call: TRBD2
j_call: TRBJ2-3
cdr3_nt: TGTGCCATCAGGACGGGGGGGACCGAAGATACGCAGTATTTT
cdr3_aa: CAIRTGGTEDTQYF

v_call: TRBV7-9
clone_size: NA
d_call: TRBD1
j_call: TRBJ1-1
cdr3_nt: TGTGCCAGCACCTTAACCGGGACAGGGGTAGGAGCTTTCTTT
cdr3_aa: CASTLTGTGVGAFF

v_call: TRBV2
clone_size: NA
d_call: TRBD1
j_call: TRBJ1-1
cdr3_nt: TGTGCCAGCAGTGAGCCTCGGACAGGGGGCTACGACACTGAAGCTTTCTTT
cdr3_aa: CASSEPRTGGYDTEAFF

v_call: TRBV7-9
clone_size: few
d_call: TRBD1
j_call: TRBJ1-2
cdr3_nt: TGTGCCAGCAGCCGAGGACAGGGAGTTCCGGGGTATGGCTACACCTTC
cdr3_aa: CASSRGQGVPGYGYTF

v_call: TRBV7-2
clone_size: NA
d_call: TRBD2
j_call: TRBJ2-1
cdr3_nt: TGTGCCAGCACCAATGGAGGGACTAACAATGAGCAGTTCTTC
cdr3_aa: CASTNGGTNNEQFF

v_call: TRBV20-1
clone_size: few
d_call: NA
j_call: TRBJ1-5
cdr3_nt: TGCAGTGCTAAGGCCCAGGGAAACAATCAGCCCCAGCATTTT
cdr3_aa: CSAKAQGNNQPQHF

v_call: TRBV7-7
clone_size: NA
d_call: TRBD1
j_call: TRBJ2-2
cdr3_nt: TGTGCCAGCAGCTTAGACAGGGGGGTCGGGGAGCTGTTTTTT
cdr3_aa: CASSLDRGVGELFF

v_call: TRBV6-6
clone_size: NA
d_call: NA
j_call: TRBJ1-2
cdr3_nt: TGTGTCAGCAGTAGCGGCCGGGGAGGCGATGGCTACACCTTC
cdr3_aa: CVSSSGRGGDGYTF

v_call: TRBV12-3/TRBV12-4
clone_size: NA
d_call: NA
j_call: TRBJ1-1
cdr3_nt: TGTGCCAGCGGGTTCCTTGGACAGTTAGTAACTTTCTTT
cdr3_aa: CASGFLGQLVTFF

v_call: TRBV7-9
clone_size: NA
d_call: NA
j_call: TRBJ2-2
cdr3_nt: TGTGCCAGCAGCCCGGAGACCGGGGAGCTGTTTTTT
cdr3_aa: CASSPETGELFF

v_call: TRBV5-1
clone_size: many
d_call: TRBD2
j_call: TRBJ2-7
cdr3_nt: TGCGCCAGCAGCCCCAGGGAGGGGAGGTCCTACGAGCAGTACTTC
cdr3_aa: CASSPREGRSYEQYF

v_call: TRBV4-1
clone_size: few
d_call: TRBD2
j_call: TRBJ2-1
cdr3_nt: TGCGCCAGCAGCCAGATGACTAGCGGGGAATCATCGGTCGAGAATGAGCAGTTCTTC
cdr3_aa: CASSQMTSGESSVENEQFF

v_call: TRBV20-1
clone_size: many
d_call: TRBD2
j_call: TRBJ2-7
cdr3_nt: TGCAGTGCTAGAGACATACTAGCGGAGCCCTCCTACGAGCAGTACTTC
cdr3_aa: CSARDILAEPSYEQYF

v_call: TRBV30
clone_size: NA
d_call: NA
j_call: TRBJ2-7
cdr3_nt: TGTGCCTGGAGTGATACCGGAGCCTACGGGCAGTACTTC
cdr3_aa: CAWSDTGAYGQYF

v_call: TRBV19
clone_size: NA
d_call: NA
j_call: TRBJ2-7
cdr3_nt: TGTGCCAGTAGCAGATCGGCAGGGTACGAGCAGTACTTC
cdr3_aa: CASSRSAGYEQYF

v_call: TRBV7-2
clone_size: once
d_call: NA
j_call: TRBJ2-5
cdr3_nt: TGTGCCAGCAGCCCTAACAAGGAGACCCAGTACTTC
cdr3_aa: CASSPNKETQYF

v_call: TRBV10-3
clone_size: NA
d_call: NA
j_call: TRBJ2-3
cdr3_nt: TGTGCCATCACAAGCACAGATACGCAGTATTTT
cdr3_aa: CAITSTDTQYF

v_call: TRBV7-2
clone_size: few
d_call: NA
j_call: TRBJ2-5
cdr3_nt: TGTGCCAGCAGCTCGAAGGGCGGGGTGGTGGAGACCCAGTACTTC
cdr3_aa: CASSSKGGVVETQYF

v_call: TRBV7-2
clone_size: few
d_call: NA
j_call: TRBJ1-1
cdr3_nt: TGTGCCAGCAGCGCTGGAGGGCGTGAAGCTTTCTTT
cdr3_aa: CASSAGGREAFF

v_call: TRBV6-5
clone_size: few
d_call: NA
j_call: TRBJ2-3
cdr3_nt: TGTGCCAGCAGTTATTCGCGGGCCACAGATACGCAGTATTTT
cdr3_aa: CASSYSRATDTQYF

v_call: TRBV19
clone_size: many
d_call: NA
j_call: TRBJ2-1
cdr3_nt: TGTGCCAGTACCCCGGGATTGCTGGATGAGCAGTTCTTC
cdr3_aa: CASTPGLLDEQFF

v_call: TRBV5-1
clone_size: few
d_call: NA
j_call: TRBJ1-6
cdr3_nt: TGCGCCAGCAGCTTGGAGGGGATAGCCTATAATTCACCCCTCCACTTT
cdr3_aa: CASSLEGIAYNSPLHF

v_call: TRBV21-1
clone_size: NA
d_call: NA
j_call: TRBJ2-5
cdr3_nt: TGTGCCAGCAGCAAAAGTTTAACCGGGACTAGCGGAGACTACAATGAGCAGTACTTC
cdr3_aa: CASSKSLTGTSGDYNEQYF

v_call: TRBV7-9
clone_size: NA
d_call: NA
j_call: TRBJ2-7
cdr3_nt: TGTGCCAGCAGCTTCCGGGGTAACTCCTACGAGCAGTACTTC
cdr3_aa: CASSFRGNSYEQYF

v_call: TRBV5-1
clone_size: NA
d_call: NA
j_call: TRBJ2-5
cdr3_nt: TGCGCCAGCAGCTCGGCGACAGGCCAAGAGACCCAGTACTTC
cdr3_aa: CASSSATGQETQYF

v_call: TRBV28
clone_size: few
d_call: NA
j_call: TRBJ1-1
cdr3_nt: TGTGCCTCTCACCCAGAGAACACTGAAGCTTTCTTT
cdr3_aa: CASHPENTEAFF

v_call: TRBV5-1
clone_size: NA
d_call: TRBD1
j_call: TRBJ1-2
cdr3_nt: TGCGCCAGCAGCTCCCACAGGGGAGGTGGCTACACCTTC
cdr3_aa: CASSSHRGGGYTF

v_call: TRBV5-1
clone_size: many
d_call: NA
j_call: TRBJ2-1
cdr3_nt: TGCGCCAGCAGCTTGGAGACAGCCTACAATGAGCAGTTCTTC
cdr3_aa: CASSLETAYNEQFF

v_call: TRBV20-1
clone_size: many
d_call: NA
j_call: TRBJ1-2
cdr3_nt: TGCAGTGCTAACGGATATGGCTACACCTTC
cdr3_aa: CSANGYGYTF

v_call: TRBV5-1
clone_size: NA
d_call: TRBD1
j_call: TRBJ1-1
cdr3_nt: TGCGCCAGCAGCTCACTAACAGGGGACACTGAAGCTTTCTTT
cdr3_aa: CASSSLTGDTEAFF

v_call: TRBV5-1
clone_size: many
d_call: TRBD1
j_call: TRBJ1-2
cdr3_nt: TGCGCCAGCAGCGGTCCGACAGGGAATGGCTACACCTTC
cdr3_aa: CASSGPTGNGYTF

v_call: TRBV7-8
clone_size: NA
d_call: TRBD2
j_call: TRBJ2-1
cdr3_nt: TGTGCCAGCGTAACGGGGACTAGCGGGAGCGGTGAGCAGTTCTTC
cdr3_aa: CASVTGTSGSGEQFF

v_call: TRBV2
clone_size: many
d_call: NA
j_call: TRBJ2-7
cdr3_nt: TGTGCCAGCAGAGGAGGGACGGAACCCTACGAGCAGTACTTC
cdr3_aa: CASRGGTEPYEQYF

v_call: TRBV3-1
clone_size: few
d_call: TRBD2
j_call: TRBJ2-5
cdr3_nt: TGTGCCAGCAGCCAAGATTGGGCGGGGGGAGAGACCCAGTACTTC
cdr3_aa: CASSQDWAGGETQYF

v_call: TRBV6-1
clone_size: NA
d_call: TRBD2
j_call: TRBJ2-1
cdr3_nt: TGTGCCAGCAGTGAAAAGACTAGCGGGTCGGCTGAGCAGTTCTTC
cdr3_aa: CASSEKTSGSAEQFF

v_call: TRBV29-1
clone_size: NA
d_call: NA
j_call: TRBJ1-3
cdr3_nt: TGCAGCGTGACCCTTGACACCTCCTCTGGAAACACCATATATTTT
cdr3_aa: CSVTLDTSSGNTIYF

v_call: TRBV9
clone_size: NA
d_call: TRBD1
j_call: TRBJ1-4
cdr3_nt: TGTGCCAGCAGCCCCCAAGACAGGGGCTGTCAACGGGAACTGTTTTTT
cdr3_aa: CASSPQDRGCQRELFF

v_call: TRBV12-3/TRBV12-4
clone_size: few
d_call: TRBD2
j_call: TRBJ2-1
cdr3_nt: TGTGCCAGCAGGTCGACTAGCGGCCAGAATGAGCAGTTCTTC
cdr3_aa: CASRSTSGQNEQFF

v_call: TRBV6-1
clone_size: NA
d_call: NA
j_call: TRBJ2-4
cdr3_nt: TGTGCCGCGAGGAGGCCCGCCAAAAACATTCAGTACTTC
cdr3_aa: CAARRPAKNIQYF

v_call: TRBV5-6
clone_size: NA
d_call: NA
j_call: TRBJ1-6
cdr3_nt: TGTGCCAGCAGCAACGGGGAACCTTATAATTCACCCCTCCACTTT
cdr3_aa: CASSNGEPYNSPLHF

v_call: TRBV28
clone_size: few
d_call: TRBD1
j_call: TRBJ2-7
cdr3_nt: TGTGCCAGCAGTTCACTGACCTATGGGACAGTCTCCTACGAGCAGTACTTC
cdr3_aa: CASSSLTYGTVSYEQYF

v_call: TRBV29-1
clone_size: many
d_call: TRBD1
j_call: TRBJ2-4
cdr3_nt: TGCAGCGTTGGGGACAGGTGGAGCAAAAACATTCAGTACTTC
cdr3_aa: CSVGDRWSKNIQYF

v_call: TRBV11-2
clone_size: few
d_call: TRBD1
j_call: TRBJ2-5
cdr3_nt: TGTGCCAGCAGCTTACTCCGGACAGGGGGCGCGGGGACCCAGTACTTC
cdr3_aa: CASSLLRTGGAGTQYF

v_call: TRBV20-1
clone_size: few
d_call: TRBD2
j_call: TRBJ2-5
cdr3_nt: TGCAGTGCTAGAGATCTAACTAGCGGGAGGGCCGGGGTGGAGACCCAGTACTTC
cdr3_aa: CSARDLTSGRAGVETQYF

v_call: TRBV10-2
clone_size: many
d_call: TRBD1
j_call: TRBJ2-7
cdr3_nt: TGCGCCAGCGCTACAGGGGGCGCGTCGGGTGAGCAGTACTTC
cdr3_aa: CASATGGASGEQYF

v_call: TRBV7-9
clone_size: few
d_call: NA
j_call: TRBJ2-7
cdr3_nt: TGTGCCAGCAGCTTAATACGGGGCCGGGGGGAGCAGTACTTC
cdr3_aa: CASSLIRGRGEQYF

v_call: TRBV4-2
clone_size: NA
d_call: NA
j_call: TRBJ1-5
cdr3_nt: TGTGCCAGCAGCCAAGAAGGGGGTGGGCCCCAGCATTTT
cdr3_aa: CASSQEGGGPQHF

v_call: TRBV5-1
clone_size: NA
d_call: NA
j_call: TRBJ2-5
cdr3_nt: TGCGCCAGCAGCTTTCAAAGTGATGAGCAGTACTTC
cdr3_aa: CASSFQSDEQYF

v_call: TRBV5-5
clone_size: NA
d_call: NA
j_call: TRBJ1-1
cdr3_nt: TGTGCCAGCAGCTACCCGCGGGACACTGAAGCTTTCTTT
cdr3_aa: CASSYPRDTEAFF

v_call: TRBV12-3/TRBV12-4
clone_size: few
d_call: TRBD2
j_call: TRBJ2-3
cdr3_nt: TGTGCCAGCAGTTTTGGCGGACTAGCGGCGGATACGCAGTATTTT
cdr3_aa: CASSFGGLAADTQYF

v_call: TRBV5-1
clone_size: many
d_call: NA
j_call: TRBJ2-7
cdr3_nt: TGTGCCAGCAGCTTACAGGGCTCCTACGAGCAGTACTTC
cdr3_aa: CASSLQGSYEQYF

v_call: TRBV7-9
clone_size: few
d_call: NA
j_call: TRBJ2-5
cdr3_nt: TGTGCCAGCAGCTTAGGTTTGGCGGTCCCAGAGACCCAGTACTTC
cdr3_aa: CASSLGLAVPETQYF

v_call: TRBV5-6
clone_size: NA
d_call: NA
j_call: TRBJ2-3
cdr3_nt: TGTGCCAGCAGCTGGATCGTTAGGGGGACCACAGATACGCAGTATTTT
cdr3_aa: CASSWIVRGTTDTQYF

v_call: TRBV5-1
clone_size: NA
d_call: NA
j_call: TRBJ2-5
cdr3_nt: TGCGCCACCTCCCTGGGCCCCGAGGAGACCCAGTACTTC
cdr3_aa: CATSLGPEETQYF